This TCR beta chain stems from a study of T cells in Graves' hyperthyroidism and ophthalmopathy. This clonotype was picked up a small number of times. The TCR beta CDR3 regions underwent amplification using RNA transcripts as the source. Carried out on the TCR CDR3, a first-round RT-PCR used the HTBI primer set. Each CDR3 protein gets one entry after TCRdb re-called the multiplex PCR reads with MiXCR. In the table there are about 600,000 distinct CDR3 sequences, approximately 15% of which are singletons. The CDR3 is 14 residues long. Germline assignment: CDR1 MNHEY and CDR2 SVGAGI. Deletions cut 0 bases from V and 1 base from J, with 6 bases between.

The sequencing input was blood. The chain uses TRBV6-5 and TRBJ2-5; TRBD1 might be the D (6 bases). This clonotype originated in a woman between 18 and 29 years old with Graves' ophthalmopathy. This CDR3 is CASSYSGAQETQYF. Written as DNA, the CDR3 is TGTGCCAGCAGTTACTCGGGGGCCCAAGAGACCCAGTACTTC.